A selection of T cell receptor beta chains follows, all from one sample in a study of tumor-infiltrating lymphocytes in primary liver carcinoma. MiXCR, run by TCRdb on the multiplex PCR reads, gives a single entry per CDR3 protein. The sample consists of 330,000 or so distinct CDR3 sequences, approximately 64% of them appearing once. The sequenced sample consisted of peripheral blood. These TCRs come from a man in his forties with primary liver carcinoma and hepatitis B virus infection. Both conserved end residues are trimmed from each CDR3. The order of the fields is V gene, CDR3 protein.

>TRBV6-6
ATRTSGRDEQF
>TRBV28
ASSPEDRVSYNEQF
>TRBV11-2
ASGKGLVIDTQY
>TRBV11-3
ASSEGEYNEQF
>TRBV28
ASSPGANTDTQY
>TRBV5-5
ASSLRMNSNQPQH
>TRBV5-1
ASSLGSAGGSTDTQY
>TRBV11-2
ASSFDLVVGNTEAF
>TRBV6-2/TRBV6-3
ASGSASSYNEQF
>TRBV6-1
ASSTGLTSNQPQH
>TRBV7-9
ASSFYPGRAYQQY
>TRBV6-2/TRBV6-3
ASRSWTGNNEQF
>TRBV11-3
ASSLRSFREGANEQF
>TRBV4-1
VSSQGGLAGEQY
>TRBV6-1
ASTSRGTGQETQY
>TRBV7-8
ASSLGGAVYGYT
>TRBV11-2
ASSLIDIPVELF
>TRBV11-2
ISSLGSYEQY
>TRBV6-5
ASSLTGDQPQH
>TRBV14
ASSPGLGKHEQF
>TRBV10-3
AISGSEKEGTGEKLF
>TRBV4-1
TSNNLDRGLTEELF
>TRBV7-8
ASMIAGGWETQY
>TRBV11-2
ASSTPGGDEQF
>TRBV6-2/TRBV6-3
ASSPSSGQLNTEAF
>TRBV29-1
SVEDAGRETYEQY
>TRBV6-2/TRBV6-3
ASSYTWWDGNEQF
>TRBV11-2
ARSLGPRGTDTQY
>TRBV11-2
VNSRQGSSSYNEQF
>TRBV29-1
SVHLDRGGAGANVLT
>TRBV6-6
ASSYTRDRPGYT
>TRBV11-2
ASSLFPPSSGANVVT
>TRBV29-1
SVEGSYEQY
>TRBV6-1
ASSEDDRSWYNVQF
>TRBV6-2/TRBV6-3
ASGSGQHHYGYT
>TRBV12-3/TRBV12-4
TSSPTPAAQY
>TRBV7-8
ASSPGTETTDTHY
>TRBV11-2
ASSRAAASGGSGELF
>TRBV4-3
AGSREDRPDQPQH
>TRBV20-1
STRDSGRAADTQY
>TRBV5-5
ASSAGRVNSGEPF